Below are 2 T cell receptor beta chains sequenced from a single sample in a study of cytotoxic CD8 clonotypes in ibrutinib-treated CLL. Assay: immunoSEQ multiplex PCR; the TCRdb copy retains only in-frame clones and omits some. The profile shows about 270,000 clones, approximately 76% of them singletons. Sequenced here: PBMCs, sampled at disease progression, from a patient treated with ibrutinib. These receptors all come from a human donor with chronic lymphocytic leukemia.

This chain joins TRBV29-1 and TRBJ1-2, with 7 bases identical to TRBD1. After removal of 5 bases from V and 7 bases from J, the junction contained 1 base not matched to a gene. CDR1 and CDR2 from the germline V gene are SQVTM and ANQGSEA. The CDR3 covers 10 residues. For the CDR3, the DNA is TGCAGCGTTCCAGGGGGTGGCTACACCTTC. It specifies CSVPGGGYTF. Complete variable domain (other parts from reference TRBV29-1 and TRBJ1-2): SAVISQKPSRDICQRGTSLTIQCQVDSQVTMMFWYRQQPGQSLTLIATANQGSEATYESGFVIDKFPISRPNLTFSTLTVSNMSPEDSSIYLCSVPGGGYTFGSGTRLTVV.

The CDR3 loop reads CASSVAGVGNTIYF. The CDR3 region has the DNA TGTGCCAGCAGCGTAGCCGGGGTAGGAAACACCATATATTTT. This chain joins TRBV9 and TRBJ1-3; D gene unclear. V lost 0 bases and J 4 bases, leaving 8 bases between the germline ends. In germline, CDR1 is SGDLS, CDR2 YYNGEE. This CDR3 region has 14 residues.